Listed below are T cell receptor beta chains from one sample, sequenced in a study of CD8 T cells in ankylosing spondylitis. TCRdb re-called the 5' RACE reads with MiXCR, one entry per CDR3 protein. The data contain 7,000 or so distinct CDR3 sequences, approximately 2.7% of them singletons. The sequenced sample was blood, either unsorted or a sorted T cell fraction (not recorded which). The receptors derive from a female donor with ankylosing spondylitis or in good health (not recorded which). CDR3s include the opening cysteine and the closing phenylalanine or tryptophan. D genes are given only for firm matches. A row's size may be missing; if present it is once, few, many or a size class.

d_call,v_call,clone_size,cdr3_aa
TRBD1,TRBV9,many,CASSVSGQGQDYGYTF
-,TRBV9,many,CASSVEMGGTDTQYF
-,TRBV9,many,CASSGGIANTGELFF
-,TRBV9,medium-sized,CASSLPRGGDNEQFF
TRBD2,TRBV9,many,CASSVVGTSGRETQYF
-,TRBV9,many,CASSTAAFSTDTQYF
-,TRBV9,medium-sized,CASSGDGGEQFF
TRBD1,TRBV9,many,CASSEGQSGEQYF
-,TRBV9,medium-sized,CASSVVGRPGANVLTF
-,TRBV9,medium-sized,CASTPGADENIQYF
TRBD2,TRBV9,many,CASSPHSGGAQETQYF
TRBD2,TRBV9,many,CASKSGGSTGELFF
-,TRBV9,many,CASSGPGRRNTEAFF
TRBD2,TRBV9,-,CASSPTRGGEDTQYF
-,TRBV7-4,many,CASSGDIGADNEQFF
-,TRBV9,many,CASSAAQHTGELFF
TRBD2,TRBV28,many,CASSFLAGAYNNEQFF
-,TRBV9,many,CASSVGGNEQYF
TRBD1,TRBV9,many,CASSAGTGHDTGELFF
-,TRBV9,-,CASSVESPTTDQSGVANIQYF
-,TRBV9,many,CASSGKSELEQFF
-,TRBV9,medium-sized,CASSPSRDPPLQTQYF
TRBD2,TRBV9,many,CASSVVLGLAGDEDDEQFF
TRBD2,TRBV9,medium-sized,CASSPELAGVGNEQFF
-,TRBV9,many,CASSVLDGDTGELFF
TRBD1,TRBV9,many,CASSMTGGNTEAFF
TRBD1,TRBV9,many,CASSVGEGADTEAFF
-,TRBV9,many,CASSGGFGSNHEQYF
TRBD1,TRBV9,many,CASSEPQGNTDTQYF
-,TRBV9,many,CASSVDPDYEQYF
TRBD2,TRBV9,medium-sized,CASSVLAGVEDTQYF
-,TRBV9,many,CASASVAGAGTGELFF
-,TRBV9,many,CASSPMGGPNTGELFF
TRBD2,TRBV9,many,CASSVNPQRERGNEQFF
-,TRBV9,many,CASSVVAESGANVLTF
-,TRBV9,many,CASSPGRSAYEQYF
TRBD2,TRBV9,many,CASSPGGSDTQYF
TRBD1,TRBV9,many,CASSPRDSASEQYF
-,TRBV9,many,CASSVGSQGTSTDTQYF
-,TRBV9,many,CASSVTSTGLNTGELFF
TRBD1,TRBV9,many,CASSGQQGSVIQYF
TRBD1,TRBV9,many,CASSVGQGAGNEQFF
-,TRBV9,-,CASSPYSTDTQYF
-,TRBV9,many,CASSVVGDGTEAFF
-,TRBV9,-,CTSSVDDNYLNNEAFF
TRBD2,TRBV9,-,CASSVRSGRPTYEQYF
TRBD2,TRBV9,many,CASSGGLAADTQYF
-,TRBV9,many,CASSVAETQYF
TRBD2,TRBV9,many,CASSAPLQGLVF
-,TRBV9,few,CASSDRYQETQYF
-,TRBV9,medium-sized,CASSGVGSYEQYF